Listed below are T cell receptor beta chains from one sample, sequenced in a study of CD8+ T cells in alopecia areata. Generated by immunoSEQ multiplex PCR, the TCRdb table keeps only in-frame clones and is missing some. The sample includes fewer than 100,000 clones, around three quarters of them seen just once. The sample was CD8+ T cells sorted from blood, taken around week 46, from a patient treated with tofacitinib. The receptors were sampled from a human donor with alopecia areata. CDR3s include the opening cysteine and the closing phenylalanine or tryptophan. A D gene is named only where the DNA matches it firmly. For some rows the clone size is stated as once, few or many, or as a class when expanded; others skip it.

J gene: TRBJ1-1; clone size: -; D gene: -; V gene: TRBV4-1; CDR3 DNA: TGCGCCAGCAGCCAAGGGGCAGGGAGCGGCACTGAAGCTTTCTTT; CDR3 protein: CASSQGAGSGTEAFF
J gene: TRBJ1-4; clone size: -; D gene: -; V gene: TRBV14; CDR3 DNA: TGTGCCAGCAGCCCCTCCTCGGCGGCAGGGAAGAATGAAAAACTGTTTTTT; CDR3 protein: CASSPSSAAGKNEKLFF
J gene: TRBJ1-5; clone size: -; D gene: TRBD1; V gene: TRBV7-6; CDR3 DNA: TGTGCCAGCAGCTTAGGGACAGGGTTCAATCAGCCCCAGCATTTT; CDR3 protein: CASSLGTGFNQPQHF
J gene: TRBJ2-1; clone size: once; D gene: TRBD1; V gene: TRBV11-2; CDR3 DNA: TGTGCCAGCTCAGAACCTGGGGGACAGTACAATGAGCAGTTCTTC; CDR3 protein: CASSEPGGQYNEQFF
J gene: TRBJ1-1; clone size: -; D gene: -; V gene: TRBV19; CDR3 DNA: TGTGCCAGTAGTTTGGTACCGGGACGAGAAGCTTTCTTT; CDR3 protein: CASSLVPGREAFF
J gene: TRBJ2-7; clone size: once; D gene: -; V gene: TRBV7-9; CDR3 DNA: TGTGCCAGCAGCAATGATCAGGGAACCCACGAGCAGTACTTC; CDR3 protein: CASSNDQGTHEQYF
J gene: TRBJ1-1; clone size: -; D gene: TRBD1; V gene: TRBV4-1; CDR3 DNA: TGCGCCAGCAGCCAAGCCCAGGGGACAGGGAACACTGAAGCTTTCTTT; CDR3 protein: CASSQAQGTGNTEAFF
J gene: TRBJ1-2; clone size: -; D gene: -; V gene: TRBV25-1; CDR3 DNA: TGTGCCAGCAGTGATGGTCGAGGCTACACCTTC; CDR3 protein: CASSDGRGYTF
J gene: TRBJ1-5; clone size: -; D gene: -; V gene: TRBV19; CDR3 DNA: TGTGCCAGTAGTATCGTATATGATCAGCCCCAGCATTTT; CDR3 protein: CASSIVYDQPQHF
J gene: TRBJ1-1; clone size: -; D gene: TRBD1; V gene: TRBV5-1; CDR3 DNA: TGCGCCAGCAGCTTGGGTAGGCGGACAGGGGACACTGAAGCTTTCTTT; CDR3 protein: CASSLGRRTGDTEAFF
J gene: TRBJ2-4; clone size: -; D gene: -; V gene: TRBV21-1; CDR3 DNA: TGTGCCAGCAGAATAACAGGTCACCCAGCCAAAAACATTCAGTACTTC; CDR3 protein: CASRITGHPAKNIQYF
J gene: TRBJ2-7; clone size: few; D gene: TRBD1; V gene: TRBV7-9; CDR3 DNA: TGTGCCAGCAGTTCCGGGACAGGGGGCTTCCAGCAGTACTTC; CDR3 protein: CASSSGTGGFQQYF
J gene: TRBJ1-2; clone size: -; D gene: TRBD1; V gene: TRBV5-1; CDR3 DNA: TGCGCCAGCAGCTCGGGACCGGGAGCCGCAGGGGGCGGATTCTATGGCTACACCTTC; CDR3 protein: CASSSGPGAAGGGFYGYTF
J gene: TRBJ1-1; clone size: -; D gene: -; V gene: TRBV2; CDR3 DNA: TGTGCCAGCAGTGAATCGGACAGAAAAGCTTTCTTT; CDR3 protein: CASSESDRKAFF
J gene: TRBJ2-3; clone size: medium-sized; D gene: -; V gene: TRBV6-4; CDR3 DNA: TGTGCCAGCAGTGACGGGAGACTCCACACAGATACGCAGTATTTT; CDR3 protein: CASSDGRLHTDTQYF
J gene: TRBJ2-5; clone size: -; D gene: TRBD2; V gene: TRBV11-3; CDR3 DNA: TGTGCCAGCAGCCCACGGACTAGAGAAGAGACCCAGTACTTC; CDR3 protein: CASSPRTREETQYF
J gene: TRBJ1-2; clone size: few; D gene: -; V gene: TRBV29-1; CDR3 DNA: TGCAGCGTTGAAGACAGAACCTCTAACTATGGCTACACCTTC; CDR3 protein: CSVEDRTSNYGYTF
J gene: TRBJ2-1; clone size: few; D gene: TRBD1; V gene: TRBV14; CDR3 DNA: TGTGCCAGCAGCCTGGACAGGGGTAGGCATGAGCAGTTCTTC; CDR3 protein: CASSLDRGRHEQFF
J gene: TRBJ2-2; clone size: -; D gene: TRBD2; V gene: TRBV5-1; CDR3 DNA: TGCGCCAGCAGCAGCGGACTAGCGCTCCACGGGGAGCTGTTTTTT; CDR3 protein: CASSSGLALHGELFF
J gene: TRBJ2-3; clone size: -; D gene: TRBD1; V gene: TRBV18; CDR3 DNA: TGTGCCAGCTCACCCGAGGACAGGGGGACAGATACGCAGTATTTT; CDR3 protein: CASSPEDRGTDTQYF